The next 17 T cell receptor beta chains were all read from a single sample in a study of control samples from healthy donors and cancer patients. Assay used: immunoSEQ multiplex PCR; TCRdb lists only in-frame clones, some missing. Of 120,000 to 150,000 clones listed, under 90% were seen once; the top ten hold about 4.9%. Sequencing input: blood. These receptors all stem from a man aged 30 to 45 in good health.

The chain has TRBV27 and TRBJ1-1, with TRBD1 matching over 10 bases. V gave up 4 bases and J gave up 1 base; unmatched junction bases: 6. Germline V CDR1 and CDR2: MNHEY, SMNVEV (reference sequence). CDR3 size: 16 residues. CDR3 bases: TGTGCCAGCAGTTCCTTGTGGACAGGGGGGAACACTGAAGCTTTCTTT. It is translated as CASSSLWTGGNTEAFF.

V gene TRBV12-3 or TRBV12-4 combines with J gene TRBJ1-2, with D maybe TRBD1 (5 bases). The CDR3 covers 11 residues. Trimming removed 7 bases at V and 5 bases at J, with 8 bases between. This chain's CDR3 is CASTRGYGYTF. For the CDR3, the DNA is TGTGCCAGCACCCGGGGGTATGGCTACACCTTC.

This clone was seen just once. The chain has TRBV19 and TRBJ1-1; D is unclear. V lost 5 bases and J 3 bases, leaving 7 bases between the germline ends. Germline lookup yields CDR1 LNHDA and CDR2 SQIVND (reference sequence). This CDR3 is built from 12 residues. The CDR3: CASSQAYTEAFF. The CDR3 region has the DNA TGTGCCAGTAGTCAGGCCTACACTGAAGCTTTCTTT.

There are many counts of this clone. The rearrangement uses TRBV19 and TRBJ1-6, with 7 bases lining up with TRBD1. Germline V CDR1 and CDR2: LNHDA, SQIVND (reference sequence). This CDR3 region has 14 residues. Losses at the gene ends were 5 bases for V and 7 bases for J; bases not matched to a gene: 5. DNA of the CDR3: TGTGCCAGTAGTTCGCGGACAGGCAATTCACCCCTCCACTTT. This codes for CASSSRTGNSPLHF.

This chain links TRBV5-4 with TRBJ1-1; TRBD1 might be the D (5 bases). Trimming stripped 1 base from V and 1 base from J, with 11 bases between. The CDR3 sequence is 15 residues long. Germline values: CDR1 SGHNT, CDR2 YYREEE (reference sequence). The CDR3 DNA reads as TGTGCCAGCAGCTTGAGGGGCTCCAGGAACACTGAAGCTTTCTTT. Encoded protein: CASSLRGSRNTEAFF.

This chain connects TRBV7-9 to TRBJ1-5; 7 bases align to TRBD1. V gave up 1 base and J gave up 1 base; unmatched junction bases: 7. The CDR3 runs to 17 residues. Germline loops: CDR1 SEHNR, CDR2 FQNEAQ (reference sequence). This chain's CDR3 is CASSLGTGRESNQPQHF. The CDR3 DNA reads as TGTGCCAGCAGCTTAGGGACAGGAAGGGAGAGCAATCAGCCCCAGCATTTT.

This clone was found once. V is TRBV11-2 and J is TRBJ2-7; TRBD2 matches 7 bases. J was trimmed by 7 bases and V by 4 bases; bases with no gene match: 10. The germline V gene has CDR1 SGHAT and CDR2 FQNNGV. This CDR3 spans 14 amino acids. CDR3 sequence: CASSSRGGSKEQYF. In DNA form, the CDR3 reads TGTGCCAGCAGCTCCCGGGGCGGGAGTAAAGAGCAGTACTTC.

The chain joins TRBV4-3 to TRBJ2-1; TRBD2 agrees at 13 bases. Per the germline V gene, CDR1 is LGHNA and CDR2 is YSLEER. The trim removed 4 bases at V and 6 bases at J, leaving 3 bases unmatched. The CDR3 length is 15 residues. This chain's CDR3 is CASSLRLAGGNEQFF. CDR3 sequence (DNA): TGCGCCAGCAGCCTCCGACTAGCGGGGGGCAATGAGCAGTTCTTC.

This clone has only a few counts. The chain couples TRBV7-2 to TRBJ1-4, with 10 bases lining up with TRBD1. V lost 5 bases and J lost 9; bases outside the gene matches: 6. The CDR3 is 14 amino acids. Germline V lookup: CDR1 SGHTA, CDR2 FQGNSA. DNA of the CDR3: TGTGCCAGCAGCCTTCGACAGGGGGCGCAAAAACTGTTTTTT. It specifies CASSLRQGAQKLFF. The variable domain in full, with the rest retrieved from reference TRBV7-2 and TRBJ1-4, is GAGVSQSPSNKVTEKGKDVELRCDPISGHTALYWYRQSLGQGLEFLIYFQGNSAPDKSGLPSDRFSAERTGGSVSTLTIQRTQQEDSAVYLCASSLRQGAQKLFFGSGTQLSVL.

This chain connects TRBV3-1 (or the pseudogene TRBV3-2) to TRBJ1-6; D is uncertain. V lost 4 bases to trimming and J lost 10 bases, with 8 bases between them. Germline V gives CDR1 LGHDT, CDR2 YNNKEL (reference sequence). This CDR3 comprises 12 residues. The CDR3 spells CASSRLGSPLHF. The CDR3 nucleotides are TGTGCCAGCAGCCGGTTGGGATCACCCCTCCACTTT.

The J gene is TRBJ1-5, the V gene TRBV6-4; 12 bases are shared with TRBD1. Germline V gives CDR1 MRHNA, CDR2 SNTAGT. The CDR3 length is 16 residues. The V segment lost 0 bases and the J segment 6 bases; nucleotides outside the gene matches: 3. The CDR3 region is CASSDSTGQGAQPQHF. CDR3 in DNA: TGTGCCAGCAGTGACTCGACGGGACAGGGGGCTCAGCCCCAGCATTTT.

CDR3: CASSRDSQTGNTIYF. The DNA for the CDR3 is TGTGCCAGCAGCCGGGACAGCCAGACTGGAAACACCATATATTTT. J is TRBJ1-3 and V is TRBV6-2 or TRBV6-3; 7 nucleotides agree with TRBD1. J gave up 2 bases and V 6 bases, and 7 bases lay outside the gene matches. The germline gives CDR1 MNHEY, CDR2 SVGEGT. This CDR3 spans 15 amino acids.

The V and J genes are TRBV28 and TRBJ2-7, with 12 positions matching TRBD1. The CDR3 has 15 residues. Germline CDR1 reads MDHEN; CDR2 reads SYDVKM. Germline trimming cut 8 bases from V and 5 bases from J; bases unmatched to any gene: 10. The CDR3 here is CASVQGDRGRNEQYF. The CDR3, as DNA: TGTGCCAGCGTGCAGGGGGACAGGGGGCGGAACGAGCAGTACTTC.

This clone was found a few times. The rearrangement links TRBV7-9 to TRBJ1-5, with a weak D call TRBD1 (6 bases). This CDR3 is built from 14 residues. The V and J ends lost 5 bases and 6 bases respectively, with 14 bases between them. Per the germline V gene, CDR1 is SEHNR and CDR2 is FQNEAQ (reference sequence). In DNA, the CDR3 is TGTGCCAGCAGCCCGTCAGGGGATGGTCAGCCCCAGCATTTT. It is translated as CASSPSGDGQPQHF.

This clone was seen a few times. The chain joins TRBV6-5 to TRBJ1-3, with D perhaps matching TRBD1 (5 bases). Germline values: CDR1 MNHEY, CDR2 SVGAGI. The V end was cut by 6 bases, the J end by 8 bases, with 11 bases between. The CDR3 totals 12 residues. The CDR3: CASRAPGDTIYF. The CDR3 nucleotides are TGTGCCAGCAGGGCCCCGGGGGACACCATATATTTT.

The V call is TRBV30, the J call TRBJ1-1, with D unresolved. The CDR3 has 14 amino acids. Trimming took 2 bases from V and 1 from J, leaving 11 bases between them. Per the germline V gene, CDR1 is GTSNPN and CDR2 is SVGIG (reference sequence). CDR3 DNA: TGTGCCTGGAGTCTAGGGCGGCGGAACACTGAAGCTTTCTTT. This codes for CAWSLGRRNTEAFF.

The rearrangement uses TRBV29-1 and TRBJ1-1; D remains unclear. V was cut by 5 bases and J by 1 base, with 8 bases left in between. There are 12 residues in the CDR3. Germline CDR1 and CDR2: SQVTM and ANQGSEA. CDR3 DNA sequence: TGCAGCGTTTCAGCGGGGAACACTGAAGCTTTCTTT. Translating gives CSVSAGNTEAFF. Supplemented by reference TRBV29-1 and TRBJ1-1, the full variable domain reads SAVISQKPSRDICQRGTSLTIQCQVDSQVTMMFWYRQQPGQSLTLIATANQGSEATYESGFVIDKFPISRPNLTFSTLTVSNMSPEDSSIYLCSVSAGNTEAFFGQGTRLTVV.